A selection of T cell receptor beta chains follows, all from one sample in a study of T cell repertoires in cytomegalovirus infection. MiXCR, applied by TCRdb to the reads, yields one record per CDR3 protein. The sample includes roughly 200,000 distinct CDR3 sequences, approximately 18% of them seen just once. The sequencing input was CD8+ T cells from PBMCs. The receptors were sampled from a human donor in good health (CMV status not recorded). Some clones in this sample may be carry-over from other donors' samples. Both conserved end residues are part of each CDR3. D genes are given only for firm matches. Part of the rows lack a size; the others show once, few, many or a class for expanded clones.

18	TRBV28	few	TRBD1	TRBJ2-2	TGTGCCAGCAGTTTAGCTGGGACAGGGGGGTTGAGGACCGGGGAGCTGTTTTTT	CASSLAGTGGLRTGELFF
14	TRBV28	-	-	TRBJ1-3	TGTGCCAGCGAAACAGGGAACTCTGGAAACACCATATATTTT	CASETGNSGNTIYF
18	TRBV4-3	few	TRBD1	TRBJ1-2	TGCGCCAGCAGCCCCCGCAGGGGAGAAACAGGGGTGAACTATGGCTACACCTTC	CASSPRRGETGVNYGYTF
14	TRBV7-9	few	-	TRBJ1-2	TGTGCCAGCAGCTTACTGGGGGGTGACTATGGCTACACCTTC	CASSLLGGDYGYTF
12	TRBV9	few	-	TRBJ2-2	TGTGCCAGCAGCGTAAGGACCGGGGAGCTGTTTTTT	CASSVRTGELFF
15	TRBV20-1	-	-	TRBJ2-2	TGCAGTGCACCACGACGGTTCGCGAACACCGGGGAGCTGTTTTTT	CSAPRRFANTGELFF
17	TRBV7-9	few	-	TRBJ1-1	TGTGCCAGCAGCCCTCGGGTGGGGGGGCTCCTGAACACTGAAGCTTTCTTT	CASSPRVGGLLNTEAFF
14	TRBV12-3/TRBV12-4	-	-	TRBJ1-3	TGTGCCAGCACCATAGGGTTCGCTGGAAACACCGTATATTTT	CASTIGFAGNTVYF
15	TRBV5-6	-	TRBD1	TRBJ2-7	TGTGCCAGCAGCTGGGGAGACAGGGGAGCCTACGAGCAGTACTTC	CASSWGDRGAYEQYF
15	TRBV29-1	few	-	TRBJ1-2	TGCAGCGTTGAACCAGCAGGGTCTTTTAACTATGGCTACACCTTC	CSVEPAGSFNYGYTF
16	TRBV4-1	-	TRBD1	TRBJ2-5	TGCGCCAGCAGCCCCGAACCACAGGGGGCTGGAGAGACCCAGTACTTC	CASSPEPQGAGETQYF
14	TRBV7-9	few	-	TRBJ1-4	TGTGCCAGCAGCCCGGACAGTGTTAATGAAAAACTGTTTTTT	CASSPDSVNEKLFF
13	TRBV10-3	few	-	TRBJ1-2	TGTGCCATCACGTCCGGGATCGGGGATGGCTACACCTTC	CAITSGIGDGYTF
11	TRBV7-4	few	-	TRBJ2-1	TGTGCCAGCAGCCTACAGGGTGAGCAGTTCTTC	CASSLQGEQFF
16	TRBV5-4	few	-	TRBJ2-7	TGTGCCAGCAGCTTGGCTGGGTCGGGGGTCTCCTACGAGCAGTACTTC	CASSLAGSGVSYEQYF
12	TRBV7-2	many	-	TRBJ1-5	TGTGCCAGCAGTTTGGATAATCAGCCCCAGCATTTT	CASSLDNQPQHF
15	TRBV6-5	few	-	TRBJ2-1	TGTGCCAGCAGTTACGGGGGAGCTTTGTACAATGAGCAGTTCTTC	CASSYGGALYNEQFF